The 2 T cell receptor beta chains in this list originate from one sample, sequenced in a study of human T cells and chemical hapten exposure. TCRdb itself ran the RACE reads through MiXCR, one entry per CDR3 protein. The sample shows some 70,000 distinct CDR3 sequences, approximately 10% of them seen only once. Described time point: pre-sensitization, week 0. The treatment was: therapeutic diphenylcyclopropenone sensitization with weekly scalp DPC. This material consisted of whole blood, taken in connection with sensitization to the hapten diphenylcyclopropenone (DPC). The receptors here all came from a woman aged 50 to 60 with alopecia areata. Some clones in this sample may be carry-over from other donors' samples.

The chain combines TRBV2 with TRBJ2-4; 8 bases map to TRBD2. The CDR3 totals 12 residues. V shed 6 bases and J 8 bases; nucleotides not matched to a gene: 3. CDR1 is SNHLY, CDR2 FYNNEI, per germline. CDR3 residues: CASRSGGYIQYF. For the CDR3, the DNA is TGTGCCAGCAGAAGCGGGGGATACATTCAGTACTTC.

This clonotype was seen many times. The chain recombines TRBV5-1 with TRBJ2-5, with 12 bases aligning to TRBD1. The V segment lost 3 bases and the J segment 5 bases; nucleotides outside the gene matches: 5. There are 15 residues in the CDR3. Germline V CDR1 and CDR2: SGHRS, YFSETQ. The CDR3: CASSSGQGAEETQYF. The DNA of the CDR3 is TGCGCCAGCAGCTCGGGACAGGGGGCAGAGGAGACCCAGTACTTC.